The T cell receptor (beta chain) under discussion was sequenced for a study of T cells in Graves' hyperthyroidism and ophthalmopathy (dated by TCRdb to the late 2010s). Turning to the overall study: Peripheral blood samples were taken at the time of initial diagnosis, prior to any treatment. To identify TCR V-J signatures that set the groups apart, the researchers used a discovery cohort of more than 95 patients, made up of fewer than 50 with Graves' ophthalmopathy and 55 to 65 with stable Graves' hyperthyroidism. Whether ophthalmopathy could be predicted prospectively was tested in an independent validation cohort made up of under 20 hyperthyroidism patients plus 17 patients who later progressed to ophthalmopathy. For training and testing, the roughly 97 patients in the discovery cohort were randomly divided in a 7:3 ratio. The study also compared thyroid tissue and blood T-cell repertoires from roughly 6 Graves' hyperthyroidism patients. Once sampling was done, hyperthyroidism patients were given methimazole at a starting dose of 30 mg daily, whereas ophthalmopathy patients were given high-dose intravenous methylprednisolone. TCR Vbeta CDR3 sequencing of around 130 peripheral blood samples (over 40 ophthalmopathy, roughly 72 hyperthyroidism and around 17 progressor patients) is reported in the paper. What the authors observed across the whole study: In validation, the model predicted progression to ophthalmopathy a median of about 6 months before onset, with about 64% sensitivity and roughly 77% specificity. A model built on a 13 V-J signature distinguished ophthalmopathy from stable hyperthyroidism, reaching 85% to 90% sensitivity and about 81% specificity in cross-validation and 80%/75% in testing. Sample size was not statistically predetermined, and blinding of investigators to group allocation was not performed. Most expanded thyroid clonotypes (frequency above 0.001) were also detected in blood, a finding suggesting that blood repertoires may reflect thyroid immune responses.

Amplification of TCR beta CDR3 regions was carried out from RNA transcripts. A first-round RT-PCR of the TCR CDR3 used the HTBI primer set with the Qiagen OneStep RT-PCR kit. Libraries were constructed in a second round of multiplex PCR, after which size selection and purification were performed. The libraries were sequenced on an Illumina HiSeq2000 using paired-end 100 bp reads. The paper's processing steps were these. SOAPnuke was used to process the raw data, with reads discarded if the reads contained adapters or uncalled bases, had a mean Phred below 15, or lacked an exact constant-primer or identifier match. High-quality paired reads were merged with COPE v1.2.5, and unique nucleotide sequences were defined as clonotypes. MiTCR v1.1 was used to align the clonotypes against IMGT TRBV, TRBD and TRBJ reference segments. Only V-J combinations with frequency above 0.0001, covering 99.2% of repertoires, were analysed. The TCS score was defined as the ratio of F50 (clonal expansion) to E x V (chaos), calculated using BLOSUM62-based TCRdist between CDR3 peptides within each V-J. Welch's t-statistics and random forest reduced several hundred V-J features to around 14, which were used in a naive Bayes classifier (R e1071). TCRdb applied fastp at Q25 and MiXCR to the public reads, then kept only in-frame beta chains. One record per CDR3 amino acid sequence lists the most common genes and DNA. None of the V and J calls come from the authors' own analysis; TCRdb made them. Present in this sample are some 740,000 distinct CDR3 sequences, 11% to 15% of which were seen just once. The top ten clones comprise roughly 10% of the sample.

V ends up 4 bases short and J 5 bases short, with an unmatched junction base count of 3. The CDR3 covers 12 residues, taking in both the cysteine and the phenylalanine. Only the CDR3 portion is preserved as DNA: 36 bases, with reading frame beginning at the first base. Per the germline V gene, SQVTM is the CDR1 and ANQGSEA is the CDR2. A patient counted as having stable Graves' hyperthyroidism if no progression to ophthalmopathy occurred over 18 months of follow-up. Hyperthyroidism patients were newly diagnosed, had a disease duration of under 2 months, and were aged 18 to 65 years. The study excluded patients with uncontrolled infections, other autoimmune diseases, pregnancy or lactation. Clinical symptoms, serum thyroxine and TRAb, thyroid ultrasound, and orbital computed tomography formed the basis for the diagnoses. PBMCs were separated from approximately 10 ml of fresh peripheral blood using Ficoll-Paque density gradient centrifugation. Total RNA was extracted with Trizol reagent, and quality was checked on an Agilent 2100 Bioanalyzer.

This clonotype was seen just once. The antigen it recognizes is unknown. Base qualities are not at hand, and no much larger clone is one base apart. One read yields weak evidence. This receptor was identified in a woman aged 18-35 years with Graves' hyperthyroidism. Sequencing was performed on blood. This sequence uses TRBV29-1 and TRBJ2-7; the junction holds 9 bases that match TRBD1. The CDR3 here reads CSVVQGADEQYF. At the DNA level, the sequence is TGCAGCGTTGTACAGGGGGCAGACGAGCAGTACTTC.